This T cell receptor beta chain comes out of a study of blood T cells in healthy people across ages. The wider study: Using template switching, researchers captured about one barcoded beta molecule for each two T cells.

Combining a sample-barcoded 5' primer with a J-beta primer mix, a second PCR ran for roughly 6 to 12 cycles. Via MiXCR, TCRdb re-called the 5' RACE reads, giving one row per CDR3 protein. The sample holds some 760,000 distinct CDR3 sequences; around 25% are singletons and the top ten take roughly 3.5%. The CDR3 runs 17 residues. Germline V gene data show CDR1 as SGHNT and CDR2 as YYREEE (reference sequence). The same sample was also used in a study of T cells of mothers and their children.

Sequenced material: blood. The chain couples TRBV5-4 to TRBJ2-1, with D possibly matching TRBD1 (6 bases). The better agreement between TRBJ2-5 and the DNA end casts doubt on the J call. This TCR was recovered from a boy between 5 and 17 years old in good health. The CDR3 DNA follows: TGTGCCAGCAGCTTGAGTGGACAGACCCGTTCGCGGGAGACCCAGTACTTC. Amino acids: CASSLSGQTRSRETQYF.